The rows below give T cell receptor beta chains drawn from one sample of a study of OX40 agonist ivuxolimab in advanced cancers. The method was immunoSEQ multiplex PCR; TCRdb's version includes in-frame clones alone and lacks a portion of them. The sample shows about 89,000 clones, 88% of them seen only once. The sequencing used CD4+ or CD8+ T cells sorted from blood, collected in a trial of the OX40 agonist ivuxolimab. The receptors were gathered from an adult with an advanced solid tumor such as melanoma, head and neck, liver or kidney cancer. CDR3s include the opening cysteine and the closing phenylalanine or tryptophan. The D gene is left open where the match is weak. Clone size is given for some rows only: seen once, a few or many times, or a class if the clone is expanded.

j_call	d_call	clone_size	v_call	cdr3_nt	cdr3_aa
TRBJ2-1	NA	NA	TRBV7-6	TGTGCCAGCAGCTTAAGGCAGTACAATGAGCAGTTCTTC	CASSLRQYNEQFF
TRBJ2-3	TRBD1	NA	TRBV5-1	TGCGCCAGCAGCCCCACGACAGGGGGGAGCACAGATACGCAGTATTTT	CASSPTTGGSTDTQYF
TRBJ2-7	NA	NA	TRBV6-1	TGTGCCAGCAGTGAAATGGTGGCCTTAGGTGAGCAGTACTTC	CASSEMVALGEQYF
TRBJ2-4	TRBD2	NA	TRBV7-9	TGTGCCAGCAGCGTAGGGACTAGCGGGGCCAAAAACATTCAGTACTTC	CASSVGTSGAKNIQYF
TRBJ2-5	NA	NA	TRBV5-1	TGCGCCAGCAGCAACGTGGGAGAAACCTGGGAGACCCAGTACTTC	CASSNVGETWETQYF
TRBJ2-2	NA	NA	TRBV5-6	TGTGCCAGCAGAAAATTCACAGGGTTTGGGGAGCTGTTTTTT	CASRKFTGFGELFF
TRBJ1-2	TRBD1	NA	TRBV4-1	TGCGCCAGCAGCCAAGAAGCAATGTCAAGGGACAGGGCTCCCCTTTCGGGGGGCTACACCTTC	CASSQEAMSRDRAPLSGGYTF
TRBJ1-5	NA	once	TRBV6-1	TGTGCCAGCAGTACAGGCGACTTCGTGAATCAGCCCCAGCATTTT	CASSTGDFVNQPQHF
TRBJ1-1	NA	NA	TRBV11-2	TGTGCCAGCAGCTTAGGGCTCCAGGCCGCTGAAGCTTTCTTT	CASSLGLQAAEAFF
TRBJ2-2	TRBD1	NA	TRBV18	TGTGCCAGCTCACCCGGGACAGGGAACACCGGGGAGCTGTTTTTT	CASSPGTGNTGELFF
TRBJ2-7	TRBD1	NA	TRBV27	TGTGCCAGCAAACCCCTCGGGACAGGGACCTACGAGCAGTACTTC	CASKPLGTGTYEQYF
TRBJ2-7	TRBD2	NA	TRBV5-1	TGCGCCAGCAGCTTGAGGGCTAGCGGAGCCTACGAGCAGTACTTC	CASSLRASGAYEQYF
TRBJ2-1	NA	NA	TRBV7-9	TGTGCCAGCAGCTTTTACGCGGACAGCAATGAGCAGTTCTTC	CASSFYADSNEQFF
TRBJ2-1	NA	NA	TRBV5-8	TGTGCCAGCAGCTCCGCCGTTATATACAAGCAGTTCTTC	CASSSAVIYKQFF
TRBJ2-5	NA	few	TRBV4-2	TGTGCCAGCAGCCGACCCGGGGATGGAGAGACCCAGTACTTC	CASSRPGDGETQYF
TRBJ1-2	TRBD1	NA	TRBV29-1	TGCAGCGGCGTAGGGACAGAATCTAACTATGGCTACACCTTC	CSGVGTESNYGYTF
TRBJ2-1	NA	NA	TRBV15	TGTGCCACCAGCAAAGGGGGGGCCTCCTACAATGAGCAGTTCTTC	CATSKGGASYNEQFF
TRBJ2-5	TRBD2	few	TRBV25-1	TGTGCCAGCAGTGAATTAGGGACTAGCAAAGAGACCCAGTACTTC	CASSELGTSKETQYF
TRBJ1-4	NA	NA	TRBV27	TGTGCCAGCAGTTTGGAACGGGGGGATAGGAATGAAAAACTGTTTTTT	CASSLERGDRNEKLFF
TRBJ1-6	NA	NA	TRBV6-1	TGTGCCAGCAGTGAACCGGTTCTGGGGAATTCACCCCTCCACTTT	CASSEPVLGNSPLHF
TRBJ2-5	NA	NA	TRBV7-9	TGTGCCAGCAGTCGGACTGGTAAAGAGACCCAGTACTTC	CASSRTGKETQYF
TRBJ2-3	NA	NA	TRBV7-3	TGTGCCAGCAGCTTATCCCCGTCAGATACGCAGTATTTT	CASSLSPSDTQYF
TRBJ2-4	TRBD2	NA	TRBV13	TGTGCCAGCAGCTTAGACCTCCTGGCGGGGGGCGGAAACATTCAGTACTTC	CASSLDLLAGGGNIQYF
TRBJ1-5	NA	once	TRBV19	TGTGCCAGCCGGGCCCAGGCTGGCAATCAGCCCCAGCATTTT	CASRAQAGNQPQHF
TRBJ2-7	NA	NA	TRBV6-1	TGTGCCAGCAGTGAAGACTACGAGCAGTACTTC	CASSEDYEQYF
TRBJ1-2	NA	NA	TRBV5-6	TGTGCCAGCAGCCCAGCTACAGGCCGGGGGAGGGGCTACACCTTC	CASSPATGRGRGYTF
TRBJ2-6	NA	NA	TRBV2	TGTGCCAGCAATAGTCAGCACTCTGGGGCCAACGTCCTGACTTTC	CASNSQHSGANVLTF
TRBJ1-1	TRBD1	once	TRBV10-3	TGTGCCATCAGTCCCGGGACAGGGATCACTGAAGCTTTCTTT	CAISPGTGITEAFF
TRBJ2-2	NA	NA	TRBV10-3	TGTGCCATCAGTCAGGGCAGCGGCACCGGGGAGCTGTTTTTT	CAISQGSGTGELFF
TRBJ2-5	TRBD1	NA	TRBV11-2	TGTGCCAGCAGCTCTGGACAGGGGGCGCGAGAGACCCAGTACTTC	CASSSGQGARETQYF
TRBJ1-1	NA	NA	TRBV30	TGTGCCTGGGGCCCGGGACATTTGAACACTGAAGCTTTCTTT	CAWGPGHLNTEAFF
TRBJ2-3	TRBD2	NA	TRBV5-1	TGCGCCAGCAGCCCGACGGCGGGGGGGCAAACAGATACGCAGTATTTT	CASSPTAGGQTDTQYF
TRBJ1-2	TRBD1	NA	TRBV9	TGTGCCAGCAGCGTAGGACAGGGAAACGGCTACACCTTC	CASSVGQGNGYTF
TRBJ2-3	NA	NA	TRBV2	TGTGCCTACTCGTGGGGGGCCAGAGATACGCAGTATTTT	CAYSWGARDTQYF
TRBJ2-3	TRBD1	few	TRBV19	TGTGCCAGTAACAGGGGCGGCGGAGATACGCAGTATTTT	CASNRGGGDTQYF
TRBJ2-2	NA	few	TRBV7-7	TGTGCCAGCAGCGACCAGGGGTTCGGCGGGGAGCTGTTTTTT	CASSDQGFGGELFF
TRBJ2-1	NA	NA	TRBV27	TGTGCCAGTTCGCAGGGGAAATACAATGAGCAGTTCTTC	CASSQGKYNEQFF
TRBJ1-5	NA	NA	TRBV7-2	TGTGCCAGCAGTTCTACGGTGGGGCAGAATCAGCCCCAGCATTTT	CASSSTVGQNQPQHF
TRBJ1-4	NA	NA	TRBV29-1	TGCAGCGTTGGGCAGGGTTCTGAAAAACTGTTTTTT	CSVGQGSEKLFF
TRBJ1-1	TRBD1	NA	TRBV7-9	TGTGCCAGCAGCCAACCCCCCGGGACAGGCGACACTGAAGCTTTCTTT	CASSQPPGTGDTEAFF
TRBJ1-2	NA	NA	TRBV5-8	TGTGCCAGCAGCTTAATCTGGGCAGGAGCTAACTATGGCTACACCTTC	CASSLIWAGANYGYTF
TRBJ2-2	NA	NA	TRBV19	TGTGCCAGTAGTATACAGGGGAGGGCCGGGGAGCTGTTTTTT	CASSIQGRAGELFF